Listed here is a single T cell receptor beta chain. This clonotype was counted ten times or more. What antigen it recognizes has not been identified. No quality values exist for individual bases; no much larger clone is one base distant. The data were obtained in a study of regulatory T cells in long-lasting Graves disease (dated by TCRdb to 2020 to 2023). About the study as a whole: Antithyroid drugs had been taken for less than 3 months by newly diagnosed Graves' disease patients. Patients with persistent Graves' disease were compared with patients with newly diagnosed Graves' disease using TCR sequencing and RNA sequencing of peripheral blood. A total of 35 or so samples underwent TCR sequencing: about 13 from persistent and around 20 from newly diagnosed Graves' disease patients. The study was registered as a clinical trial and conducted in China.

The library was produced with multiplex PCR. The sample was run on an Illumina HiSeq 4000. CDR3 regions were amplified by Arm-PCR with iRepertoire HTBI primers to construct TCR beta libraries. Before sequencing, the PCR products underwent gel purification. The authors' pipeline ran thus. Gene usage analysis of CDR3 amino acid clonotypes relied on the 60 or so TRBV and more than twelve TRBJ segments identified across samples. COPE and FqMerger were used to merge filtered high-quality paired reads into contigs. Contigs were aligned with BLAST to IMGT TRBV, TRBD and TRBJ reference genes, and CDR3 was defined per IMGT. Any clonotype with a frequency above 0.1% was counted as a highly expanded clone. Shannon entropy served as the measure of repertoire diversity, while the Gini coefficient captured V-J evenness. A clonotype was considered public if more than one individual shared it. TCRdb redid the processing of the public reads, applying fastp at Q25 and MiXCR, and retained in-frame beta chains. Every distinct CDR3 protein forms one entry, paired with its most common genes and DNA. What appears here as the V and J calls and clone size reflects TCRdb's work, not the paper's. A total of hundreds of thousands of distinct CDR3 sequences appear in this sample, 15% to 20% of them only once. The ten largest account for around 27% of the sample.

The time point tag for this specimen amounts to: newly diagnosed GD, antithyroid drugs for less than 3 months. RNA was extracted from PBMCs in TRIzol for both TCR sequencing and RNA sequencing. The diagnosis of Graves' disease followed American Thyroid Association guidelines. The patients came from an endocrinology department in Xi'an, China. Each patient gave approximately 10 milliliters of peripheral blood, collected in an EDTA anticoagulant tube. Ficoll Paque Plus density gradient separation was used to isolate PBMCs, and no further T cell sorting was performed. An Agilent 2100 Bioanalyzer and agarose gel were used to assess RNA quality, and a NanoDrop 2000 was used to measure RNA concentration. The research as a whole found: The authors noted that the small sample size was a limitation that may lower accuracy. Peripheral blood alone was examined, since thyroid tissue, which constituted the primary lesion, could not be accessed. Persistent patients shared more public clonotypes among themselves (around 3,000) than newly diagnosed patients did (more than 950). Persistent disease showed preferential use of TRBV28, TRBJ1-2 and TRBJ2-5, whereas newly diagnosed disease favored TRBV20-1 and TRBJ2-1. Only the TCR beta chain was sequenced and analyzed. Compared with newly diagnosed patients, patients with persistent Graves' disease had lower TCR Shannon entropy and fewer highly expanded clones, which suggests clonal expansion.

From its cysteine to its phenylalanine, the CDR3 spans 14 amino acids. Only the CDR3 region is kept as DNA, spanning 42 bases read in frame from base 1. Relative to germline, V is 2 bases shorter and J is 7 bases shorter, with 12 bases between their ends. As encoded in the germline V gene, CDR1 is MNHEY while CDR2 is SVGEGT. These same records also appear under a second study, on T cells in Graves' hyperthyroidism and ophthalmopathy. In that second paper, the authors write: Graves' hyperthyroidism was defined as stable when no progression to ophthalmopathy occurred over 18 months of follow-up. Hyperthyroidism patients were newly diagnosed, had a disease duration of under 2 months, and were aged 18 to 65 years. The study excluded patients with uncontrolled infections, other autoimmune diseases, pregnancy or lactation. Clinical symptoms, serum thyroxine and TRAb, thyroid ultrasound, and orbital computed tomography formed the basis for the diagnoses. For the first round of RT-PCR on the TCR CDR3, the HTBI primer set was used together with the Qiagen OneStep RT-PCR kit. Most expanded thyroid clonotypes (frequency above 0.001) were also detected in blood, a finding suggesting that blood repertoires may reflect thyroid immune responses. A model built on a 13 V-J signature distinguished ophthalmopathy from stable hyperthyroidism, reaching around 88% sensitivity and 81.08% specificity in cross-validation and 80%/75% in testing. In validation, progression to ophthalmopathy was predicted by the model with roughly 69% sensitivity and under 85% specificity, a median of 6.5 months before onset. To identify distinguishing TCR V-J signatures, a discovery cohort of 95 to 100 patients was used, comprising some 43 with Graves' ophthalmopathy and roughly 60 with stable Graves' hyperthyroidism. Prospective prediction of ophthalmopathy was tested in an independent validation cohort of fewer than 20 hyperthyroidism patients and 15 to 17 patients who later progressed to ophthalmopathy. For training and testing, the 100 or so patients in the discovery cohort were randomly divided in a 7:3 ratio. Thyroid tissue and blood T-cell repertoires from about six Graves' hyperthyroidism patients were also compared in the study. Once sampling was done, hyperthyroidism patients were given methimazole at a starting dose of 30 mg daily, whereas ophthalmopathy patients were given high-dose intravenous methylprednisolone. The libraries were constructed in a second round of multiplex PCR and then size-selected and purified. The libraries were sequenced on an Illumina HiSeq2000 using paired-end 100 bp reads. Raw data were processed with SOAPnuke, discarding reads with adapters, uncalled bases, mean Phred below 15, or no exact constant-primer or identifier match. High-quality paired reads were merged with COPE v1.2.5, and unique nucleotide sequences were defined as clonotypes. MiTCR v1.1 was used to align the clonotypes against IMGT TRBV, TRBD and TRBJ reference segments. The analysis was restricted to V-J combinations with a frequency above 0.0001, which together covered just over 98% of the repertoires. The TCS score was defined as the ratio of F50 (clonal expansion) to E x V (chaos), calculated using BLOSUM62-based TCRdist between CDR3 peptides within each V-J. Welch's t-statistics and random forest reduced around 520 V-J features to 13, which were used in a naive Bayes classifier (R e1071). Sample size was not statistically predetermined, and investigators were not blinded to group allocation. The paper describes TCR Vbeta CDR3 sequencing of about 140 peripheral blood samples, made up of some 42 ophthalmopathy patients, approximately 76 hyperthyroidism patients and roughly 17 progressor patients.

The rearranged chain carries TRBV6-2 or TRBV6-3 and TRBJ2-1; the D segment could be TRBD2, given 7 matching bases. The sample was peripheral blood mononuclear cells (PBMCs), taken at new diagnosis, from a patient treated with antithyroid drugs. This sequence originates from a middle-aged man with Graves disease. Donor details come from another sample of the same person, matched by shared clones. The sequenced DNA: TGTGCCAGCAGTTACGGCGGGGGCAAGAATGAGCAGTTCTTC. This gives the protein CASSYGGGKNEQFF.